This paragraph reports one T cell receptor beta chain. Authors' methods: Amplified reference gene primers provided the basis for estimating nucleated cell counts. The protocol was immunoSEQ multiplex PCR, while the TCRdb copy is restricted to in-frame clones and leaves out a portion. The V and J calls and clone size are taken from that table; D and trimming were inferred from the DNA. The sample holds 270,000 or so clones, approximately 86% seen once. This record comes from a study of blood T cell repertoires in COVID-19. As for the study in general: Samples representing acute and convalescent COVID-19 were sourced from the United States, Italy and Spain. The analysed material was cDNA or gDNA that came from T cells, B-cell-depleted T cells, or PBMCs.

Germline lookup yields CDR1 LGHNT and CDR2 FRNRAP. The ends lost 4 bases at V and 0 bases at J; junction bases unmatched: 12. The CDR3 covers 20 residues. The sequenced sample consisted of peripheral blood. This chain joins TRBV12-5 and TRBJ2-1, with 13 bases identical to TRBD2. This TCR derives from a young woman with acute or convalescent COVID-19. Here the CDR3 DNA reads TGTGCTAGTGGTTCGAACCTGGGACTAGCGGGGAGGGGCTCCTACAATGAGCAGTTCTTC. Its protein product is CASGSNLGLAGRGSYNEQFF. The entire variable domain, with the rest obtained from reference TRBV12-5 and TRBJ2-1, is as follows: DARVTQTPRHKVTEMGQEVTMRCQPILGHNTVFWYRQTMMQGLELLAYFRNRAPLDDSGMPKDRFSAEMPDATLATLKIQPSEPRDSAVYFCASGSNLGLAGRGSYNEQFFGPGTRLTVL.